A selection of T cell receptor beta chains follows, all from one sample in a study of T cells after yellow fever vaccination. TCRdb reprocessed the 5' RACE reads via MiXCR and lists one record per CDR3 protein. The repertoire has approximately 32,000 distinct CDR3 sequences, approximately 4.4% of them found once; the top ten carry approximately 49%. The sample was CD8+ T cells sorted from PBMCs, taken 5 days after the yellow fever booster vaccination. The receptor set was obtained from a man under 40 who received the YFV17D yellow fever vaccine. Both conserved end residues are part of each CDR3. A D gene is named only where the DNA matches it firmly. Size tells how often a clone was seen (once, few, many) or the class of an expanded clone, and some rows leave it out.

clone_size	j_call	v_call	d_call	cdr3_nt	cdr3_aa
many	TRBJ2-1	TRBV2	-	TGTGCCAGCAGTGAAGGGATGGGTCTGGACGATGAGCAGTTCTTC	CASSEGMGLDDEQFF
many	TRBJ2-3	TRBV6-5	-	TGTGCCAGCAGTACCGCAGATACGCAGTATTTT	CASSTADTQYF
many	TRBJ2-5	TRBV6-5	-	TGTGCCAGCAGTTACCAGGGACTTGGGACCCAGTACTTC	CASSYQGLGTQYF
many	TRBJ2-7	TRBV28	-	TGTGCCAGCAGTTCATACATGAACGCTACGGTGGAGCAGTACTTC	CASSSYMNATVEQYF
many	TRBJ1-1	TRBV30	-	TGTGCCTGCTACGGAATGAACACTGAAGCTTTCTTT	CACYGMNTEAFF
many	TRBJ2-4	TRBV30	TRBD1	TGTGCCTGGAGTCCGGACAGGGCCAAAAACATTCAGTACTTC	CAWSPDRAKNIQYF
many	TRBJ2-3	TRBV7-9	TRBD1	TGTGCCAGCAGCCCCGGAGTCGGGACAGGGTCAGATACGCAGTATTTT	CASSPGVGTGSDTQYF
many	TRBJ1-5	TRBV19	TRBD1	TGTGCCAGTAGTGGACAGACAGGGGATAGCAATCAGCCCCAGCATTTT	CASSGQTGDSNQPQHF
many	TRBJ1-4	TRBV7-9	TRBD1	TGTGCCAGCAGCGGACCCGGACAGGGGGTCTGGAATGAAAAACTGTTTTTT	CASSGPGQGVWNEKLFF
many	TRBJ2-1	TRBV7-9	TRBD2	TGTGCCAGCAGCTCACCCAGCGGCCTAGCGGGAGCCCTCTCCTACAATGAGCAGTTCTTC	CASSSPSGLAGALSYNEQFF
many	TRBJ2-2	TRBV5-6	TRBD1	TGTGCCAGCAGCTACGTCCCGGGACAGGGTCCCGGGGAGCTGTTTTTT	CASSYVPGQGPGELFF
many	TRBJ2-5	TRBV28	TRBD2	TGTGCCAGCAGTTCTGTACTAGCGGACCAAGAGACCCAGTACTTC	CASSSVLADQETQYF
few	TRBJ2-5	TRBV12-2	-	TGTGCAAGTCGCTTAAAACGCACGGGGGTAGAAGAGACCCAGTACTTC	CASRLKRTGVEETQYF
many	TRBJ2-3	TRBV5-6	-	TGTGCCAGCAGCCCGGTAGAGGGATACACAGATACGCAGTATTTT	CASSPVEGYTDTQYF
many	TRBJ2-5	TRBV28	TRBD2	TGTGCCAGCGGGGGACTAACCGTGACGGGGCCCCAGTACTTC	CASGGLTVTGPQYF
many	TRBJ1-1	TRBV29-1	-	TGCAGCGTTGACTGGGGGGGCACTGAAGCTTTCTTT	CSVDWGGTEAFF
-	TRBJ2-5	TRBV3-1	TRBD2	TGTGCCTTCTGCTCCGGGACTAGCGTAGGTACCCCCACGGAAGAGACCCAGTACTTC	CAFCSGTSVGTPTEETQYF
many	TRBJ2-5	TRBV12-3/TRBV12-4	-	TGTGCCAGCAGTACAGGAGGGACGACCCAGTACTTC	CASSTGGTTQYF
many	TRBJ2-7	TRBV7-2	-	TGTGCCAGCACCGAGGGGTACCACGAGCAGTACTTC	CASTEGYHEQYF
many	TRBJ2-1	TRBV18	-	TGTGCCAGCTCACCAGAAAACGGCAATGAGCAGTTCTTC	CASSPENGNEQFF
many	TRBJ2-5	TRBV20-1	TRBD2	TGCAGTGCTCGGCCCGGGACTAGCGGGATCCGAGGGAACGAGACCCAGTACTTC	CSARPGTSGIRGNETQYF
many	TRBJ1-2	TRBV20-1	TRBD1	TGCAGTGCTAGGAGGGACAGGGATAACTATGGCTACACCTTC	CSARRDRDNYGYTF
many	TRBJ2-1	TRBV5-1	TRBD2	TGCGCCAGCAGCTTAAGTGGGACTAGTAAAAACAATGAGCAGTTCTTC	CASSLSGTSKNNEQFF
many	TRBJ2-2	TRBV12-3/TRBV12-4	-	TGTGCCAGCAGTCAAGACTACGGGGAGCTGTTTTTT	CASSQDYGELFF
many	TRBJ2-1	TRBV29-1	-	TGCAGCGTTGACTCCGGGACTGACTCCAATGAGCAGTTCTTC	CSVDSGTDSNEQFF
many	TRBJ1-3	TRBV12-3/TRBV12-4	TRBD1	TGTGCCAGCGTACCCATGGACAGGGAGCCTGGAAACACCATATATTTT	CASVPMDREPGNTIYF
few	TRBJ2-3	TRBV7-6	-	TGTGCCAGCAGCTCCTCAGGGTTCGGCACGCAGTATTTT	CASSSSGFGTQYF
many	TRBJ2-3	TRBV7-2	-	TGTGCCAGCAGCTTAGTTAGGTCAGATACGCAGTATTTT	CASSLVRSDTQYF
many	TRBJ1-5	TRBV20-1	TRBD1	TGCAGTGCTACAAAAGACAGGGGATTGGGGCAGCCCCAGCATTTT	CSATKDRGLGQPQHF
many	TRBJ2-3	TRBV6-2/TRBV6-3	-	TGTGCCAGCAGCCCACCAGACTACATGACGACAGATACGCAGTATTTT	CASSPPDYMTTDTQYF
many	TRBJ2-7	TRBV9	-	TGTGCCAGCAGCTTGGACAGTTCAGCCTACGAGCAGTACTTC	CASSLDSSAYEQYF
medium-sized	TRBJ2-5	TRBV4-2	TRBD2	TGTGCCAGCAGCCAAGATCGCGATAGCGGGAGTTCAGAGACCCAGTACTTC	CASSQDRDSGSSETQYF
few	TRBJ2-3	TRBV29-1	TRBD2	TGCAGCGTTGAAGGTTGGCGGGAGGGGGCAGATACGCAGTATTTT	CSVEGWREGADTQYF
many	TRBJ2-7	TRBV7-2	TRBD2	TGTGCCAGCAGTCCGGGACTAGCGGGTTACGAGCAGTACTTC	CASSPGLAGYEQYF
many	TRBJ1-1	TRBV25-1	-	TGTGCCAGCATAGGGGTCACTGAAGCTTTCTTT	CASIGVTEAFF
many	TRBJ2-1	TRBV5-6	TRBD1	TGTGCCAGCAGCTTGGCCGTCGGGACAGGGTACAATGAGCAGTTCTTC	CASSLAVGTGYNEQFF
many	TRBJ1-2	TRBV19	-	TGTGCCAGTAGTATGTCAGGGGAGATCTCTAACTATGGCTACACCTTC	CASSMSGEISNYGYTF
many	TRBJ1-1	TRBV7-2	-	TGTGCCAGCAGCTTTTTTCCAACAGCGAACACTGAAGCTTTCTTT	CASSFFPTANTEAFF
many	TRBJ2-7	TRBV9	-	TGTGCCAGCAGCCCGCAAGGGTGGGACGAGCAGTACTTC	CASSPQGWDEQYF
many	TRBJ2-5	TRBV5-1	TRBD2	TGCGCCAGCAGCTCCAGGACTAGCGGAGACCAAGAGGTCCAGTACTTC	CASSSRTSGDQEVQYF
many	TRBJ2-1	TRBV10-2	TRBD2	TGCGCCAGCAGCCTCAGAGCCGGGGAGGGCCGGTTCTTC	CASSLRAGEGRFF
many	TRBJ2-7	TRBV4-1	-	TGCGCCAGCAGCCAAGGGGAGCGGTACGAGCAGTACTTC	CASSQGERYEQYF
once	TRBJ1-2	TRBV30	TRBD1	TGTGCCTGGAGTAACACAGGGGCTGGCTACACCTTC	CAWSNTGAGYTF
few	TRBJ2-5	TRBV7-2	TRBD2	TGTGCCAGCAGCTTGGGACTAGTGCTAGAGACCCAGTACTTC	CASSLGLVLETQYF
many	TRBJ2-2	TRBV4-3	-	TGCGCCAGCAGCCAAGAACAGGGCCCCACCGGGGAGCTGTTTTTT	CASSQEQGPTGELFF
many	TRBJ1-2	TRBV27	-	TGTGCCAGCAGTGAAGGTTATGGCTACACCTTC	CASSEGYGYTF
medium-sized	TRBJ2-3	TRBV12-3/TRBV12-4	-	TGTGCCAGCAGAAGCACAGATACGCAGTATTTT	CASRSTDTQYF
many	TRBJ2-3	TRBV12-3/TRBV12-4	-	TGTGCCAGCAGTATAGGAACAGATACGCAGTATTTT	CASSIGTDTQYF
many	TRBJ2-7	TRBV11-1	-	TGTGCCAGCAGCTTGGGCCTCACCTACGAGCAGTACTTC	CASSLGLTYEQYF
many	TRBJ2-1	TRBV7-8	TRBD2	TGTGCCAGCAGCTTAGAGGGACTAGCCTTGAATGAGCAGTTCTTC	CASSLEGLALNEQFF
many	TRBJ2-1	TRBV7-2	-	TGTGCCAGCAGCTTCGGAACGGGGTCCTACAATGAGCAGTTCTTC	CASSFGTGSYNEQFF
-	TRBJ2-1	TRBV11-2	-	TGTGCCAGCAGCCTAGGGTATGAGCAGTTCTTC	CASSLGYEQFF